This T cell receptor (beta chain) is from a study of blood T cell repertoires in COVID-19. Study information: Material from acute and convalescent COVID-19 was sourced from the United States, Italy and Spain.

Original data processing: Amplified reference gene primers provided the basis for estimating nucleated cell counts. TCRdb keeps only in-frame clones here, not all; method: immunoSEQ multiplex PCR. V and J calls plus clone size are reproduced from that table; the DNA served to infer D and trimming. Here the sample spans about 120,000 clones, 70% to 85% being singletons. This CDR3 spans 13 amino acids. V shed 10 bases, J shed 8 bases, and the junction held 11 bases outside the gene matches. Germline V gene lookup returns CDR1 WNHNN and CDR2 SYGVQD (reference sequence). The chain recombines TRBV10-1 with TRBJ2-1, with 7 bases aligning to TRBD1. What was sequenced was peripheral blood. This clonotype originated in a man aged 65 to 85 with active or convalescent COVID-19. In nucleotides, the CDR3 is TGCGCCACCAGGGACAGACGCCCCCATGAGCAGTTCTTC. Protein: CATRDRRPHEQFF.